A selection of T cell receptor beta chains follows, all from one sample in a study of blood T cell repertoires in COVID-19. Measured with immunoSEQ multiplex PCR; TCRdb has only the in-frame clones, and not every one. The sample has around 26,000 clones, about 91% seen once; the top ten hold approximately 30%. The sample was peripheral blood. These receptors were obtained from a man between 65 and 85 years old with active COVID-19. Both conserved end residues are part of each CDR3. D genes are given only for firm matches. Clone size is not always given. Where it is, it says once, few, many or a class for expanded clones.

V	D	J	size	CDR3	DNA
TRBV10-3	TRBD1	TRBJ1-2	-	CAISEGFGGQGGYGYTF	TGTGCCATCAGTGAGGGCTTCGGGGGACAGGGCGGATATGGCTACACCTTC
TRBV10-2	-	TRBJ2-5	-	CASRLGANKETQYF	TGCGCCAGCAGACTTGGGGCTAACAAAGAGACCCAGTACTTC
TRBV7-8	TRBD2	TRBJ2-1	-	CASSPMGLAQQFF	TGTGCCAGCAGCCCTATGGGACTAGCCCAACAGTTCTTC
TRBV24-1	TRBD1	TRBJ2-5	-	CATSDPGTGQETQYF	TGTGCCACCAGTGATCCCGGGACAGGGCAAGAGACCCAGTACTTC
TRBV28	TRBD1	TRBJ2-7	-	CASSGQGPYEQYF	TGTGCCAGCAGTGGACAGGGGCCTTACGAGCAGTACTTC
TRBV29-1	-	TRBJ2-2	few	CSVDGQITGELFF	TGCAGCGTTGACGGACAAATCACCGGGGAGCTGTTTTTT
TRBV6-2/TRBV6-3	TRBD1	TRBJ2-2	-	CASSYGDRGRTGELFF	TGTGCCAGCAGTTACGGGGACAGGGGGCGGACCGGGGAGCTGTTTTTT
TRBV27	-	TRBJ1-6	-	CASKGLEGVRSYNSPLHF	TGTGCCAGCAAAGGCCTTGAAGGGGTTAGGTCCTATAATTCACCCCTCCACTTT
TRBV5-1	-	TRBJ2-4	-	CASTQAAGENIQYF	TGCGCCAGCACCCAAGCCGCAGGGGAAAACATTCAGTACTTC
TRBV6-1	-	TRBJ2-1	few	CASSDTLLWEQFF	TGTGCCAGCAGTGATACCCTATTGTGGGAGCAGTTCTTC
TRBV11-2	TRBD2	TRBJ2-1	-	CASGRTSGYNEQFF	TGTGCCAGCGGCCGGACTAGCGGCTACAATGAGCAGTTCTTC
TRBV30	-	TRBJ2-7	-	CAWSPGLYEQYF	TGTGCCTGGAGCCCGGGTTTGTACGAGCAGTACTTC
TRBV29-1	-	TRBJ2-3	-	CSVWGEFTDTQYF	TGCAGCGTGTGGGGGGAGTTCACAGATACGCAGTATTTT
TRBV6-4	-	TRBJ1-1	-	CASSDSIGSGKAFF	TGTGCCAGCAGTGACTCGATAGGGTCCGGGAAAGCTTTCTTT
TRBV19	TRBD2	TRBJ2-3	-	CASSTGLAGAGDTQYF	TGTGCCAGTAGTACGGGACTAGCGGGGGCCGGAGATACGCAGTATTTT
TRBV9	-	TRBJ1-6	-	CASSVVGVGNSPLHF	TGTGCCAGCAGCGTAGTCGGGGTTGGGAATTCACCCCTCCACTTT
TRBV7-3	TRBD2	TRBJ2-5	-	CASSIGLAGSQETQYF	TGTGCCAGCAGCATCGGACTAGCGGGTTCTCAAGAGACCCAGTACTTC
TRBV29-1	-	TRBJ1-2	-	CSVEENWGYTF	TGCAGCGTTGAAGAGAACTGGGGCTACACCTTC
TRBV20-1	-	TRBJ2-7	-	CSATPAYEQYF	TGCAGTGCCACACCCGCATACGAGCAGTACTTC